This passage covers 27 T cell receptor beta chains from one sample sequenced in a study of technical replicates of blood from several donors (dated by TCRdb to between 2016 and 2019). Preparation of the library involved the immunoSEQ multiplex PCR assay. The source is immuneACCESS, and TCRdb retained only in-frame sequences with V and J called. Part of the clones is not carried over; for the studies checked, unresolved V genes explain less than half of this, and the remainder is unexplained. For this sample there are approximately 81,000 clones; approximately 94% appear just once. The ten largest clones add up to 0.36% of the sample. Sequencing was done on a sample of T cells isolated from PBMCs. The source of these receptors is a human donor in good health.

The genes are TRBV5-4 and TRBJ2-5; tentative D call: TRBD1 (6 bases). Germline loops: CDR1 SGHNT, CDR2 YYREEE (reference sequence). The CDR3 covers 11 residues. Trimming took off 7 bases at V and 5 bases at J, with 9 bases between the two ends. CDR3 sequence reads: CASSRGETQYF. The CDR3 nucleotides read TGTGCCAGCTCTAGGGGGGAGACCCAGTACTTC.

This clone was counted a few times. Here the CDR3 reads CASSWRDFASPNEQFF. In nucleotides, the CDR3 is TGTGCCAGCAGCTGGCGGGACTTCGCATCGCCCAATGAGCAGTTCTTC. The rearrangement joins TRBV7-2 to TRBJ2-1; possibly TRBD2 for D (6 bases). The CDR3 spans 16 residues. Germline values: CDR1 SGHTA, CDR2 FQGNSA. Trimming stripped 4 bases from V and 6 bases from J, with 19 bases between.

This clone was counted once. The gene calls are TRBV28 and TRBJ2-7; TRBD2 is a possible D gene (6 bases). V lost 4 bases to trimming and J lost 0 bases, with 13 bases between them. The CDR3 has 15 amino acids. Per germline, CDR1 MDHEN and CDR2 SYDVKM. The CDR3 loop is CASSSVAEDSYEQYF. The CDR3 coding sequence is TGTGCCAGCAGTTCGGTAGCGGAAGACTCCTACGAGCAGTACTTC.

The chain joins TRBV4-2 to TRBJ2-7, with 7 positions matching TRBD1. Germline values: CDR1 LGHNA, CDR2 YNFKEQ. The CDR3 is made up of 15 amino acids. V was clipped by 1 base and J by 3 bases; unmatched bases: 6. For the CDR3, the DNA is TGTGCCAGCAGCCAAGTGGTTGGGACAGTCTACGAGCAGTACTTC. Amino acids: CASSQVVGTVYEQYF.

The J gene is TRBJ2-1, the V gene TRBV6-5, with 10 bases fitting TRBD1. Germline assignment: CDR1 MNHEY and CDR2 SVGAGI. CDR3 length: 16 residues. The V segment lost 4 bases and the J segment 5 bases; nucleotides outside the gene matches: 8. The CDR3: CASSFPGDRGHNEQFF. In nucleotides, the CDR3 is TGTGCCAGCAGTTTCCCTGGGGACAGGGGACACAATGAGCAGTTCTTC.

The chain has TRBV29-1 and TRBJ2-7, with 9 bases matching TRBD1. V lost 5 bases to trimming and J lost 4 bases; unmatched junction nucleotides: 3. This CDR3 is 12 amino acids long. The germline CDR1 and CDR2 sequences are SQVTM and ANQGSEA. The CDR3 loop is CSVLQGAYEQYF. The CDR3 DNA reads as TGCAGCGTTCTACAGGGGGCATACGAGCAGTACTTC.

This chain connects TRBV7-2 to TRBJ2-7, with D perhaps matching TRBD2 (6 bases). With 2 bases removed from V and 1 base from J, the gap between germline ends came to 12 bases. CDR1 and CDR2 (germline): SGHTA, FQGNSA. CDR3 length equals 15 residues. The DNA of the CDR3 is TGTGCCAGCAGCTTATCAACGGGACTGTCCTACGAGCAGTACTTC. It encodes CASSLSTGLSYEQYF.

CDR3 protein: CASSEALRGLTEAFF. CDR3 DNA sequence: TGTGCCAGCAGTGAAGCACTCAGGGGATTAACTGAAGCTTTCTTT. The genes are TRBV2 and TRBJ1-1, with D possibly being TRBD1 (6 bases). The length of the CDR3 is 15 residues. Germline V lookup: CDR1 SNHLY, CDR2 FYNNEI. Trimming removed 0 bases at V and 5 bases at J, with 13 bases between.

This clone was counted once. The chain couples TRBV5-1 to TRBJ1-2, with 9 bases fitting TRBD1. J gave up 4 bases and V 1 base, and 5 bases lay outside the gene matches. CDR1 is SGHRS and CDR2 is YFSETQ in the germline V gene. This CDR3 region has 15 residues. For the CDR3, the DNA is TGCGCCAGCAGCTTGTGGGGACAGGGCTCCTATGGCTACACCTTC. Encoded protein: CASSLWGQGSYGYTF.

V gene TRBV5-1 combines with J gene TRBJ1-1; D not certain. Between the trimmed V and J ends, which lost 6 bases and 9 bases, there was a span of 21 bases. The CDR3 is made up of 14 amino acids. Per the germline V gene, CDR1 is SGHRS and CDR2 is YFSETQ. CDR3 bases: TGCGCCAGCACCCTAGGGAGGGTCGGGGATAAAGCTTTCTTT. This sequence encodes CASTLGRVGDKAFF.

The chain carries TRBV7-3 and TRBJ2-1; D is possibly TRBD2 (5 bases). The ends were cut back, 2 bases at V and 8 bases at J, with 10 bases in the middle. The CDR3 has 13 residues. In germline, CDR1 is SGHTA, CDR2 FQGTGA. In nucleotides, the CDR3 is TGTGCCAGCAGCTTATCGGGAAATCATGAGCAGTTCTTC. This gives the protein CASSLSGNHEQFF.

The chain recombines TRBV5-6 with TRBJ2-7, with a weak D call TRBD1 (5 bases). This CDR3 comprises 14 residues. V lost 3 bases and J 2 bases, leaving 12 bases between the germline ends. Germline V gives CDR1 SGHDT, CDR2 YYEEEE. CDR3 protein: CASSSGSRAYEQYF. CDR3 nucleotide sequence: TGTGCCAGCAGCTCAGGGTCCAGAGCCTACGAGCAGTACTTC.

The V call is TRBV7-9, the J call TRBJ2-7; D gene uncertain. Trimming cost V 1 base and J 2 bases, with 9 bases left between them. Germline V gives CDR1 SEHNR, CDR2 FQNEAQ (reference sequence). The CDR3 totals 14 residues. The CDR3 region is CASSLGASTYEQYF. CDR3 DNA: TGTGCCAGCAGCTTAGGGGCGAGCACCTACGAGCAGTACTTC.

The CDR3 coding sequence is TGTGCCAGCAGTGACTCCCTAGCCGGATATCCCCAGTATTTT. It specifies CASSDSLAGYPQYF. The rearrangement links TRBV6-4 to TRBJ2-3; the D gene is possibly TRBD2 (5 bases). The CDR3 is 14 residues long. Germline V gene lookup returns CDR1 MRHNA and CDR2 SNTAGT. The ends were cut back, 0 bases at V and 12 bases at J, with 16 bases in the middle.

Only one count was recorded for this clone. The V and J genes are TRBV6-5 and TRBJ2-1, with a tentative D call TRBD2 (6 bases). V was trimmed by 0 bases and J by 7 bases, leaving 7 bases between them. The CDR3 sequence is 13 residues long. Germline V gene lookup returns CDR1 MNHEY and CDR2 SVGAGI. CDR3 DNA: TGTGCCAGCAGTTACTCGACTAGAAATGAGCAGTTCTTC. It encodes CASSYSTRNEQFF.

The V call is TRBV11-1, the J call TRBJ2-1; D may be TRBD2 (5 bases). The V end was cut by 0 bases, the J end by 4 bases, with 10 bases between. The CDR3 is made up of 15 amino acids. Germline V lookup: CDR1 SGHAT, CDR2 FQDESV (reference sequence). CDR3 amino acids: CASSLAKRRYNEQFF. Written as DNA, the CDR3 is TGTGCCAGCAGCTTAGCGAAGCGGCGGTACAATGAGCAGTTCTTC.

The chain combines TRBV7-8 with TRBJ1-4; 8 bases line up with TRBD1. The germline CDR1 and CDR2 sequences are SGHVS and FQNEAQ. This CDR3 is 15 amino acids long. The V and J ends lost 5 bases and 8 bases, in that order; junction bases with no gene match: 10. The CDR3 protein is CASSDSGTGGEKLFF. DNA for the CDR3: TGTGCCAGCAGCGACTCCGGGACAGGTGGCGAAAAACTGTTTTTT.

The chain combines TRBV4-2 with TRBJ2-2, with 10 bases fitting TRBD2. The CDR3 is made up of 19 amino acids. Per the germline V gene, CDR1 is LGHNA and CDR2 is YNFKEQ. V lost 0 bases, J lost 7 bases, and 14 bases stayed unmatched. CDR3 sequence reads: CASSQDGLGLAGVNGELFF. For the CDR3, the DNA is TGTGCCAGCAGCCAAGATGGTTTGGGTCTAGCGGGAGTTAACGGGGAGCTGTTTTTT.

J is TRBJ1-5 and V is TRBV28; 7 positions agree with TRBD1. Looked up from germline, CDR1 is MDHEN and CDR2 is SYDVKM. This CDR3 is built from 15 residues. The ends lost 3 bases at V and 7 bases at J; junction bases unmatched: 9. The CDR3 is CASSFQGVRRQPQHF. In nucleotides, the CDR3 is TGTGCCAGCAGTTTCCAGGGGGTGCGAAGGCAGCCCCAGCATTTT.

The V gene is TRBV7-2, the J gene TRBJ2-1; no clear D gene. This CDR3 is 13 amino acids long. From germline, CDR1 is SGHTA and CDR2 FQGNSA. Trimming cost V 5 bases and J 4 bases, with 9 bases left between them. The CDR3 sequence: CASSPRLYNEQFF. The CDR3 DNA reads as TGTGCCAGCAGCCCACGACTGTACAATGAGCAGTTCTTC.

The chain has TRBV11-2 and TRBJ1-1, with unresolved D. V was trimmed by 5 bases and J by 4 bases, leaving 17 bases between them. Germline V CDR1 and CDR2: SGHAT, FQNNGV. The CDR3 sequence is 15 residues long. The CDR3, as DNA: TGTGCCAGCAGCCGGGAGGGCGCTTGGGGCACTGAAGCTTTCTTT. It is translated as CASSREGAWGTEAFF.

J is TRBJ2-7 and V is TRBV2; D is uncertain. Trimming cost V 3 bases and J 2 bases, with 11 bases left between them. Germline V lookup: CDR1 SNHLY, CDR2 FYNNEI. The CDR3 is 14 residues long. CDR3 in amino acids: CASSDSRFAYEQYF. CDR3 sequence (DNA): TGTGCCAGCAGTGATAGCAGATTCGCCTACGAGCAGTACTTC.

This clone occurred once. V gene TRBV14 combines with J gene TRBJ1-2; 7 nucleotides line up with TRBD1. This CDR3 region has 15 residues. Trimming took 1 base from V and 4 from J; bases not matched to a gene: 6. Germline V gene sequence: CDR1 SGHDN, CDR2 FVKESK. The CDR3 DNA follows: TGTGCCAGCAGCCAAGCGTTACGACAGGGCTATGGCTACACCTTC. It specifies CASSQALRQGYGYTF.

This chain uses TRBV7-3 with TRBJ2-1, with 14 bases identical to TRBD2. Germline V gene sequence: CDR1 SGHTA, CDR2 FQGTGA. The CDR3 totals 15 residues. V shed 6 bases, J shed 8 bases, and the junction held 6 bases outside the gene matches. CDR3 amino acids: CASRRGTSGRDEQFF. CDR3 DNA: TGTGCCAGCAGGCGGGGGACTAGCGGGAGAGATGAGCAGTTCTTC.

CDR3 loop: CATQRGFTDTQYF. As DNA, the CDR3 is TGTGCCACCCAACGGGGGTTCACAGATACGCAGTATTTT. The V gene is TRBV6-1, the J gene TRBJ2-3; D might be TRBD2 (6 bases). There are 13 residues in the CDR3. Deletions cut 10 bases from V and 2 bases from J, with 13 bases between. Germline V lookup: CDR1 MNHNS, CDR2 SASEGT.

The rearrangement joins TRBV9 to TRBJ2-5, with 8 bases lining up with TRBD2. Germline loops: CDR1 SGDLS, CDR2 YYNGEE. The CDR3 extends over 12 amino acids. J was trimmed by 7 bases and V by 3 bases; bases with no gene match: 2. The CDR3 DNA reads TGTGCCAGCAGCGAGAGCGGGGGGACCCAGTACTTC. This gives the protein CASSESGGTQYF.

The chain links TRBV11-3 to TRBJ2-1; 7 bases fit TRBD2. Germline values: CDR1 SGHNT, CDR2 YENEEA. V shed 5 bases and J 3 bases; nucleotides not matched to a gene: 7. The CDR3 is made up of 15 amino acids. CDR3 region: CASSGSSGLYNEQFF. The CDR3 nucleotides are TGTGCCAGCAGCGGATCTAGCGGACTCTACAATGAGCAGTTCTTC.